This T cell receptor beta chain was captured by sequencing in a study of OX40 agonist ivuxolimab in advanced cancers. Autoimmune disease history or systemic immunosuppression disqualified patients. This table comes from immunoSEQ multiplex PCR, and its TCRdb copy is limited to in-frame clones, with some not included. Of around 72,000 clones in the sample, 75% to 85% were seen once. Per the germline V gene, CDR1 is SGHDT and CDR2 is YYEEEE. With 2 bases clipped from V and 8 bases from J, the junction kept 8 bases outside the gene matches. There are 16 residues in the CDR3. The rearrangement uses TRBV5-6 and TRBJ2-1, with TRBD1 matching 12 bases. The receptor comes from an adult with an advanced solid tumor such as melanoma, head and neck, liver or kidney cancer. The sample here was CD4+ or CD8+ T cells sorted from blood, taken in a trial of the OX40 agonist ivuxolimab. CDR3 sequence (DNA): TGTGCCAGCAGCTTTATCGGGACAGGGGGCTTAGATGAGCAGTTCTTC. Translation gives CASSFIGTGGLDEQFF. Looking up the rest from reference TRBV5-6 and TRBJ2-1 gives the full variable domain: DAGVTQSPTHLIKTRGQQVTLRCSPKSGHDTVSWYQQALGQGPQFIFQYYEEEERQRGNFPDRFSGHQFPNYSSELNVNALLLGDSALYLCASSFIGTGGLDEQFFGPGTRLTVL.